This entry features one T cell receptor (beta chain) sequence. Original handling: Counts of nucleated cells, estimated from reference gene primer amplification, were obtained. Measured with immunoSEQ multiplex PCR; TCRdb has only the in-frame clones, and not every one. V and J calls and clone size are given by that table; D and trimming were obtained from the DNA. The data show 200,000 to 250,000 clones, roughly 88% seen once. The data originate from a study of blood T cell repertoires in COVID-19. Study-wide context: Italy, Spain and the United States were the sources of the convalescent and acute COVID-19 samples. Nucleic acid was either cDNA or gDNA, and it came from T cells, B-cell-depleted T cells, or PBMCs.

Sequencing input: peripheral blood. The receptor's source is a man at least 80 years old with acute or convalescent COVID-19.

This CDR3 is CASSLVGGASYEQYF. CDR3 coding DNA: TGCGCCAGCAGCTTAGTAGGGGGGGCGTCCTACGAGCAGTACTTC. This chain links TRBV5-1 with TRBJ2-7; D may be TRBD2 (7 bases). The V end was cut by 2 bases, the J end by 1 base, with 13 bases between. CDR1 SGHRS and CDR2 YFSETQ come from the germline V gene. The CDR3 is made up of 15 amino acids.